This T cell receptor (beta chain) came from a study of cytomegalovirus exposure and HLA in healthy donors. About the research overall: The platform used for the roughly 120 validation repertoires matched that of the approximately 670 first-cohort repertoires, a later analysis reported.

The assay was immunoSEQ multiplex PCR, and TCRdb's table has in-frame clones only and misses some. The repertoire holds almost 200,000 clones, with about 81% as singletons. About this clone: Its antigen is unidentified.

The CDR3 is 16 amino acids. V shed 0 bases, J shed 0 bases, and the junction held 3 bases outside the gene matches. Germline CDR1 and CDR2: MGHRA and YSYEKL. Study-wide findings and caveats: Using the classifier, cytomegalovirus status was reportedly diagnosed with high specificity and sensitivity. That first-cohort TCR clusters tended to co-occur in the 130 or so validation repertoires was found in a later analysis.

A roughly 130-subject validation cohort, separate from the 666-subject first cohort, supplied the donors. The sample was PBMCs. This clonotype originated in a woman in her twenties or thirties in good health and CMV-seronegative. This sequence joins TRBV4-1 and TRBJ2-3; 7 nucleotides align to TRBD2. As DNA, the CDR3 is TGCGCCAGCAGCCAAGATGGGGGGGTTAGCACAGATACGCAGTATTTT. It encodes CASSQDGGVSTDTQYF.